A single T cell receptor (beta chain) is shown here with its context. The V and J ends lost 4 bases and 6 bases, in that order; junction bases with no gene match: 5. The germline V gene has CDR1 MNHNY and CDR2 SVGAGI (reference sequence). The CDR3 is 14 amino acids. These data come from a study of cytomegalovirus exposure and HLA in healthy donors. PCR primers comprised 60 Vbeta and 13 Jbeta primers. Here immunoSEQ multiplex PCR was the method, and the copy in TCRdb shows in-frame clones only, minus some. Of some 200,000 clones in the sample, around 76% were seen once. The material sequenced was PBMCs. The gene calls are TRBV6-6 and TRBJ2-1; the match to TRBD2 covers 8 bases. The clonotype was recovered from a man aged 18 to 29 in good health and CMV-seronegative. The CDR3 here is CASSSGTRVNEQFF. The DNA of the CDR3 is TGTGCCAGCAGTTCCGGGACTAGGGTCAATGAGCAGTTCTTC.